This TCR beta chain was captured in a study of shared clonotypes between healthy human individuals. The CDR3 covers 17 residues. Looked up from germline, CDR1 is SGHAT and CDR2 is FQNNGV. J was trimmed by 13 bases and V by 3 bases; bases with no gene match: 16. Cells designated naive CD8 were CD45RO-negative and were positively selected for CCR7, with terminally differentiated effector memory CD45RA+ cells excluded. The input for sorted-subset replicate PCRs was around 0.2 ug DNA, about 29,000 T cell genomes. The repertoire was sequenced with immunoSEQ multiplex PCR; TCRdb's copy has only in-frame clones and lacks some. The sample holds about 2.1 million clones, about 94% seen once.

The source of this sequence is a man younger than 30 in good health. Some clones in this sample may be carry-over from other donors' samples. The chain employs TRBV11-2 and TRBJ2-1; 12 nucleotides agree with TRBD2. Sequencing input: naive CD8+ T cells from PBMCs. CDR3 amino acids: CASSFREESLAGGPQFF. The CDR3, as DNA: TGTGCCAGCAGCTTCCGAGAGGAGTCACTAGCGGGAGGCCCTCAGTTCTTC.